Listed below are T cell receptor beta chains from one sample, sequenced in a study of shared clonotypes between healthy human individuals. Data came from immunoSEQ multiplex PCR; TCRdb stores just in-frame clones and leaves some out. The sample contains some 1 million clones, about 75% of which appear only once. The sequencing input was memory CD4+ T cells sorted from blood. Receptors were obtained from a man aged 18 to 29 in good health. The CDR3 runs from the conserved cysteine through the conserved F or W. Fields, in order: D gene, clone size, V gene, J gene, CDR3 protein, CDR3 DNA. D genes are given only for firm matches. A row's size may be missing; if present it is once, few, many or a size class.

d_call: TRBD1; clone_size: few; v_call: TRBV2; j_call: TRBJ2-6; cdr3_aa: CASMRQGVGGANVLTF; cdr3_nt: TGTGCCAGCATGCGACAGGGGGTTGGCGGGGCCAACGTCCTGACTTTC
d_call: TRBD1; clone_size: few; v_call: TRBV2; j_call: TRBJ2-7; cdr3_aa: CASRRQGPTYEQYF; cdr3_nt: TGTGCCAGCAGGAGACAGGGGCCGACCTACGAGCAGTACTTC
d_call: NA; clone_size: NA; v_call: TRBV27; j_call: TRBJ2-7; cdr3_aa: CASRIQDALSYEQYF; cdr3_nt: TGTGCCAGCAGGATACAGGACGCCCTCTCCTACGAGCAGTACTTC
d_call: TRBD1; clone_size: NA; v_call: TRBV5-6; j_call: TRBJ1-5; cdr3_aa: CASSRQGMSSNQPQHF; cdr3_nt: TGTGCCAGCTCACGACAGGGGATGAGTAGCAATCAGCCCCAGCATTTT
d_call: NA; clone_size: NA; v_call: TRBV6-5; j_call: TRBJ2-7; cdr3_aa: CASSYSSAGDPYEQYF; cdr3_nt: TGTGCCAGCAGTTACTCATCGGCAGGGGACCCCTACGAGCAGTACTTC
d_call: NA; clone_size: NA; v_call: TRBV10-3; j_call: TRBJ2-7; cdr3_aa: CAISESWESSYEQYF; cdr3_nt: TGTGCCATCAGTGAGTCGTGGGAGTCTTCCTACGAGCAGTACTTC
d_call: NA; clone_size: once; v_call: TRBV11-2; j_call: TRBJ2-1; cdr3_aa: CASSLEGSSYNEQFF; cdr3_nt: TGTGCCAGCAGCTTAGAAGGAAGCTCCTACAATGAGCAGTTCTTC
d_call: TRBD2; clone_size: NA; v_call: TRBV18; j_call: TRBJ2-3; cdr3_aa: CASSSRGTSGPDTQYF; cdr3_nt: TGTGCCAGCTCATCCCGGGGGACTAGCGGGCCAGATACGCAGTATTTT
d_call: NA; clone_size: NA; v_call: TRBV5-1; j_call: TRBJ2-7; cdr3_aa: CASSSDSSYEQYF; cdr3_nt: TGCGCCAGCAGCTCGGACAGCTCCTACGAGCAGTACTTC
d_call: NA; clone_size: NA; v_call: TRBV5-4; j_call: TRBJ2-2; cdr3_aa: CASSLATGGPSGELFF; cdr3_nt: TGTGCCAGCAGCTTAGCCACGGGGGGCCCCTCCGGGGAGCTGTTTTTT
d_call: NA; clone_size: NA; v_call: TRBV6-1; j_call: TRBJ2-7; cdr3_aa: CASSQATGDGPAYEQYF; cdr3_nt: TGTGCCAGCAGTCAAGCCACCGGGGACGGTCCGGCCTACGAGCAGTACTTC
d_call: TRBD1; clone_size: NA; v_call: TRBV25-1; j_call: TRBJ2-3; cdr3_aa: CASWGRGQGADTQYF; cdr3_nt: TGTGCCAGCTGGGGAAGAGGACAGGGGGCAGATACGCAGTATTTT
d_call: TRBD1; clone_size: NA; v_call: TRBV19; j_call: TRBJ2-3; cdr3_aa: CASSPGQGTPAGTDTQYF; cdr3_nt: TGTGCCAGTTCTCCGGGACAGGGGACGCCGGCGGGCACAGATACGCAGTATTTT
d_call: NA; clone_size: NA; v_call: TRBV27; j_call: TRBJ2-2; cdr3_aa: CASSPHRDGPTGELFF; cdr3_nt: TGTGCCAGCAGTCCCCACCGGGACGGCCCCACCGGGGAGCTGTTTTTT
d_call: NA; clone_size: NA; v_call: TRBV5-3; j_call: TRBJ2-6; cdr3_aa: CARSYRGAGANVLTF; cdr3_nt: TGTGCCAGAAGTTACCGAGGGGCCGGGGCCAACGTCCTGACTTTC
d_call: TRBD1; clone_size: few; v_call: TRBV5-4; j_call: TRBJ2-5; cdr3_aa: CASSLSSGQGQETQYF; cdr3_nt: TGTGCCAGCAGCTTGTCTTCTGGACAGGGCCAAGAGACCCAGTACTTC
d_call: TRBD1; clone_size: NA; v_call: TRBV5-1; j_call: TRBJ1-1; cdr3_aa: CASSGGSGGRTEAFF; cdr3_nt: TGCGCCAGCAGCGGAGGATCAGGGGGCCGGACTGAAGCTTTCTTT
d_call: TRBD1; clone_size: NA; v_call: TRBV6-5; j_call: TRBJ1-1; cdr3_aa: CASSYGTETEAFF; cdr3_nt: TGTGCCAGCAGTTACGGGACAGAAACTGAAGCTTTCTTT
d_call: NA; clone_size: NA; v_call: TRBV7-7; j_call: TRBJ2-7; cdr3_aa: CASSPGRGSSYEQYF; cdr3_nt: TGTGCTAGCAGCCCAGGTCGAGGGAGCTCCTACGAGCAGTACTTC
d_call: NA; clone_size: NA; v_call: TRBV6-5; j_call: TRBJ1-5; cdr3_aa: CASSRGQINQPQHF; cdr3_nt: TGTGCCAGCAGTCGAGGACAGATAAATCAGCCCCAGCATTTT
d_call: TRBD2; clone_size: once; v_call: TRBV5-6; j_call: TRBJ2-1; cdr3_aa: CASILTSGRGNEQFF; cdr3_nt: TGTGCCAGCATTTTGACTAGCGGGAGAGGGAATGAGCAGTTCTTC
d_call: NA; clone_size: many; v_call: TRBV21-1; j_call: TRBJ2-2; cdr3_aa: CASSKKTLAGGELFF; cdr3_nt: TGTGCCAGCAGCAAGAAGACACTTGCAGGGGGGGAGCTGTTTTTT
d_call: NA; clone_size: once; v_call: TRBV12-5; j_call: TRBJ2-7; cdr3_aa: CASGLDSGEQYF; cdr3_nt: TGTGCTAGTGGTTTGGATAGCGGCGAGCAGTACTTC
d_call: NA; clone_size: once; v_call: TRBV7-8; j_call: TRBJ1-5; cdr3_aa: CASSRTEPTSIGNQPQHF; cdr3_nt: TGTGCCAGCAGCCGCACCGAGCCGACATCGATTGGCAATCAGCCCCAGCATTTT
d_call: NA; clone_size: NA; v_call: TRBV11-2; j_call: TRBJ1-2; cdr3_aa: CASSDNLGVYGYTF; cdr3_nt: TGTGCCAGCAGCGATAACCTTGGGGTTTATGGCTACACCTTC
d_call: NA; clone_size: NA; v_call: TRBV5-4; j_call: TRBJ1-2; cdr3_aa: CASSLAPGTYGYTF; cdr3_nt: TGTGCCAGCAGCTTGGCCCCAGGGACCTATGGCTACACCTTC
d_call: TRBD1; clone_size: NA; v_call: TRBV28; j_call: TRBJ1-5; cdr3_aa: CASSRTGLNQPQHF; cdr3_nt: TGTGCCAGCAGTCGGACAGGGCTTAATCAGCCCCAGCATTTT
d_call: NA; clone_size: NA; v_call: TRBV30; j_call: TRBJ1-1; cdr3_aa: CAWSVRGDGKAFF; cdr3_nt: TGTGCCTGGAGTGTACGCGGTGACGGAAAAGCTTTCTTT
d_call: TRBD1; clone_size: few; v_call: TRBV4-1; j_call: TRBJ1-6; cdr3_aa: CASSQGSLGQGGSPLHF; cdr3_nt: TGCGCCAGCAGCCAGGGAAGTTTAGGACAGGGGGGTTCACCCCTCCACTTT
d_call: NA; clone_size: NA; v_call: TRBV5-1; j_call: TRBJ2-2; cdr3_aa: CASSFSSLFRERRTGELFF; cdr3_nt: TGCGCCAGCAGCTTTTCAAGTTTGTTCCGCGAACGACGGACCGGGGAGCTGTTTTTT
d_call: TRBD2; clone_size: NA; v_call: TRBV5-6; j_call: TRBJ2-2; cdr3_aa: CASSSSGKPPGELFF; cdr3_nt: TGTGCCAGCAGCTCGAGCGGGAAACCTCCCGGGGAGCTGTTTTTT
d_call: NA; clone_size: NA; v_call: TRBV4-3; j_call: TRBJ2-4; cdr3_aa: CASSQEGGNIQYF; cdr3_nt: TGCGCCAGCAGCCAAGAGGGGGGCAACATTCAGTACTTC
d_call: NA; clone_size: NA; v_call: TRBV5-4; j_call: TRBJ2-3; cdr3_aa: CASSLVSEDTQYF; cdr3_nt: TGTGCCAGCAGCTTGGTTAGCGAGGATACGCAGTATTTT
d_call: TRBD1; clone_size: NA; v_call: TRBV6-1; j_call: TRBJ2-5; cdr3_aa: CASRSDRGQRETQYF; cdr3_nt: TGTGCCAGCAGATCAGACAGGGGGCAGAGAGAGACCCAGTACTTC
d_call: TRBD1; clone_size: NA; v_call: TRBV11-2; j_call: TRBJ2-7; cdr3_aa: CASSLGGQAPYEQYF; cdr3_nt: TGTGCCAGCAGCTTAGGGGGACAGGCCCCCTACGAGCAGTACTTC
d_call: NA; clone_size: NA; v_call: TRBV27; j_call: TRBJ1-1; cdr3_aa: CASSLEGGTYEAFF; cdr3_nt: TGTGCCAGCAGTTTGGAGGGGGGGACCTATGAAGCTTTCTTT
d_call: TRBD1; clone_size: NA; v_call: TRBV11-2; j_call: TRBJ1-4; cdr3_aa: CASSPTGAAAGTVFF; cdr3_nt: TGTGCCAGCAGCCCGACAGGGGCCGCCGCAGGAACTGTGTTTTTT
d_call: NA; clone_size: NA; v_call: TRBV6-1; j_call: TRBJ2-5; cdr3_aa: CASSAGGEGQTQYF; cdr3_nt: TGTGCCAGCAGTGCAGGAGGGGAAGGGCAGACCCAGTACTTC
d_call: TRBD2; clone_size: NA; v_call: TRBV5-4; j_call: TRBJ2-1; cdr3_aa: CASRTSGGADSYNEQFF; cdr3_nt: TGTGCCAGCAGGACTAGCGGGGGGGCCGATTCATACAATGAGCAGTTCTTC
d_call: TRBD2; clone_size: few; v_call: TRBV30; j_call: TRBJ2-1; cdr3_aa: CAWSRGGPNEQFF; cdr3_nt: TGTGCCTGGAGTCGGGGGGGCCCCAATGAGCAGTTCTTC